A single sample gave rise to the 27 T cell receptor beta chains below, sequenced in a study of technical replicates of blood from a handful of donors (TCRdb year 2017). The method behind the library was the immunoSEQ multiplex PCR assay. TCRdb stores this immuneACCESS table with in-frame sequences only. Part of the clones is absent; in the studies checked, under half of the shortfall reflects unresolved V genes, and no reason is known for the rest. The sample data list some 77,000 clones, and 85% to 95% of these were observed just once. The ten largest clones capture about 0.36% of the sample. Sequenced material: T cells isolated from PBMCs. Receptor source: a human donor in good health.

V is TRBV7-3 and J is TRBJ2-1; 10 positions agree with TRBD2. The CDR3 length is 15 residues. With V trimmed by 5 bases and J by 5 bases, 6 bases remained unmatched. Per germline, CDR1 SGHTA and CDR2 FQGTGA. The CDR3 protein is CASSRLAGVDNEQFF. The DNA for the CDR3 is TGTGCCAGCAGCCGCCTAGCGGGAGTCGACAATGAGCAGTTCTTC.

The chain uses TRBV21-1 and TRBJ1-3; the table's D call, TRBD1, was not checked against the DNA. TRBV21-1 is given as a pseudogene. The CDR3 sequence is 17 residues long. CDR3 amino acids: CASSKRDRSFSGNTIYF. The CDR3 DNA is TGTGCCAGCAGCAAGAGGGACAGGTCCTTCTCTGGAAACACCATATATTTT.

The chain employs TRBV30 and TRBJ2-1; D is perhaps TRBD2 (5 bases). V was trimmed by 2 bases and J by 6 bases, leaving 14 bases between them. Germline V gene data show CDR1 as GTSNPN and CDR2 as SVGIG (reference sequence). This CDR3 contains 14 residues. The CDR3 here is CAWSWGEPGNEQFF. The DNA of the CDR3 is TGTGCCTGGAGTTGGGGAGAGCCTGGCAATGAGCAGTTCTTC.

The V call is TRBV19, the J call TRBJ2-2, with 11 positions matching TRBD1. J gave up 6 bases and V 1 base, and 7 bases lay outside the gene matches. The CDR3 consists of 17 residues. Germline V gene sequence: CDR1 LNHDA, CDR2 SQIVND (reference sequence). CDR3 residues: CASSIGAGQGGAGELFF. The CDR3 region has the DNA TGTGCCAGTAGTATAGGCGCGGGACAGGGGGGAGCCGGGGAGCTGTTTTTT. Full variable domain (outside the CDR3, taken from reference TRBV19 and TRBJ2-2): DGGITQSPKYLFRKEGQNVTLSCEQNLNHDAMYWYRQDPGQGLRLIYYSQIVNDFQKGDIAEGYSVSREKKESFPLTVTSAQKNPTAFYLCASSIGAGQGGAGELFFGEGSRLTVL.

CDR3 protein: CASSQDGTVAYEQYF. The CDR3 region has the DNA TGCGCCAGCAGCCAAGACGGGACAGTGGCCTACGAGCAGTACTTC. This rearrangement joins TRBV4-1 to TRBJ2-7; 7 bases map to TRBD1. The CDR3 consists of 15 residues. CDR1 and CDR2 from the germline V gene are MGHRA and YSYEKL. Unmatched junction bases numbered 4, after V lost 0 bases and J lost 2 bases.

The rearrangement uses TRBV6-5 and TRBJ2-2; D is ambiguous. Germline CDR1 reads MNHEY; CDR2 reads SVGAGI. With 3 bases removed from V and 8 bases from J, the gap between germline ends came to 4 bases. This CDR3 has 11 amino acids. The CDR3 sequence is CASSYMGELFF. The CDR3 DNA sequence: TGTGCCAGCAGTTATATGGGGGAGCTGTTTTTT.

The rearrangement joins TRBV19 to TRBJ1-2; TRBD1 is a possible D gene (6 bases). From germline, CDR1 is LNHDA and CDR2 SQIVND (reference sequence). This CDR3 has 12 amino acids. V lost 11 bases and J 4 bases, leaving 14 bases between the germline ends. CDR3 loop: CAGLTDSYGYTF. The CDR3 DNA follows: TGTGCCGGCCTAACGGACAGCTATGGCTACACCTTC.

The V gene is TRBV11-3, the J gene TRBJ1-1, with 10 positions matching TRBD1. The trim removed 3 bases at V and 8 bases at J, leaving 12 bases unmatched. The length of the CDR3 is 16 residues. The germline V gene encodes CDR1 SGHNT and CDR2 YENEEA. The CDR3 DNA is TGTGCCAGCAGCTTTGGGACAGGGGAAGGGGTGGGCGAAGCTTTCTTT. Translation gives CASSFGTGEGVGEAFF.

The V call is TRBV5-8, the J call TRBJ2-6; D gene unclear. V was cut by 4 bases and J by 0 bases, with 14 bases left in between. This CDR3 region has 17 residues. Germline V lookup: CDR1 SGHTS, CDR2 YDEGEE. CDR3 protein: CASSVLQVPSGANVLTF. In DNA form, the CDR3 reads TGTGCCAGCAGCGTACTCCAGGTACCCTCTGGGGCCAACGTCCTGACTTTC.

The genes are TRBV19 and TRBJ1-5, with TRBD1 identical over 7 bases. CDR1 is LNHDA and CDR2 is SQIVND in the germline V gene (reference sequence). This CDR3 comprises 13 residues. J was trimmed by 5 bases and V by 5 bases; bases with no gene match: 3. The CDR3 DNA sequence: TGTGCCAGTAGTCCGACAGGGCATCAGCCCCAGCATTTT. Its protein product is CASSPTGHQPQHF.

This chain connects TRBV6-1 to TRBJ1-1; TRBD1 is a possible D gene (6 bases). Looked up from germline, CDR1 is MNHNS and CDR2 is SASEGT. The CDR3 length is 16 residues. Deletions cut 2 bases from V and 1 base from J, with 14 bases between. The CDR3 sequence is CASSEIGDNPNTEAFF. The CDR3 nucleotides read TGTGCCAGCAGTGAAATAGGGGACAACCCGAACACTGAAGCTTTCTTT.

The gene calls are TRBV7-8 and TRBJ1-1, with a weak D call TRBD1 (5 bases). Germline V gene sequence: CDR1 SGHVS, CDR2 FQNEAQ. The V and J ends lost 3 bases and 4 bases respectively, with 12 bases between them. CDR3 length: 14 amino acids. In nucleotides, the CDR3 is TGTGCCAGCAGCTTCCTAGGGGAGGCCACTGAAGCTTTCTTT. Residues: CASSFLGEATEAFF.

The V call is TRBV19, the J call TRBJ2-1, with TRBD1 matching 10 bases. The germline CDR1 and CDR2 sequences are LNHDA and SQIVND (reference sequence). J gave up 9 bases and V 5 bases, and 4 bases lay outside the gene matches. The length of the CDR3 is 13 residues. In DNA form, the CDR3 reads TGTGCCAGTAGTCCGGGACAGGGGACTGAGCAGTTCTTC. It codes for CASSPGQGTEQFF.

This sequence joins TRBV5-8 and TRBJ1-1; TRBD1 aligns across 7 bases. CDR3 length equals 14 residues. J was trimmed by 7 bases and V by 6 bases; bases with no gene match: 12. The germline V gene encodes CDR1 SGHTS and CDR2 YDEGEE. CDR3 DNA sequence: TGTGCCAGCAACGAAAGGGGTGGGACAGATGAAGCTTTCTTT. Its translation: CASNERGGTDEAFF.

The rearrangement joins TRBV9 to TRBJ2-7; no firm D call. Trimming pared 0 bases from V and 2 bases from J, leaving 12 bases between. Germline V gene lookup returns CDR1 SGDLS and CDR2 YYNGEE. This CDR3 comprises 15 residues. CDR3 sequence (DNA): TGTGCCAGCAGCGTAGGAGGTGGAACCACCTACGAGCAGTACTTC. This sequence encodes CASSVGGGTTYEQYF.

This clone has only one observation. The CDR3 DNA is TGCGCCAGCAGTGAGTCGATCTGGACAACCGAAAAACTGTTTTTT. This translates into CASSESIWTTEKLFF. The chain is built from TRBV10-2 and TRBJ1-4; tentatively, D is TRBD1 (5 bases). Germline-derived CDR1 and CDR2 are WSHSY and SAAADI. The length of the CDR3 is 15 residues. V lost 0 bases to trimming and J lost 8 bases, with 13 bases between them.

J is TRBJ1-5 and V is TRBV30; D not resolved. The germline CDR1 and CDR2 sequences are GTSNPN and SVGIG (reference sequence). V gave up 3 bases and J gave up 7 bases, with 16 bases separating them. The CDR3 consists of 14 residues. CDR3: CAWSVPGYRQPQHF. CDR3 nucleotides: TGTGCCTGGAGCGTCCCCGGGTACCGGCAGCCCCAGCATTTT.

The CDR3 region is CASSKQGMNTEAFF. DNA of the CDR3: TGTGCCAGCAGTAAACAGGGAATGAACACTGAAGCTTTCTTT. V and J are TRBV6-5 and TRBJ1-1, with a weak D call TRBD1 (6 bases). V lost 5 bases, J lost 0 bases, and 10 bases lay in between. The CDR3 length is 14 residues. Germline CDR1 reads MNHEY; CDR2 reads SVGAGI.

V usage is TRBV5-1 and J usage is TRBJ2-3; no reliable D call. The CDR3 spans 13 residues. The germline CDR1 and CDR2 sequences are SGHRS and YFSETQ. With 4 bases removed from V and 2 bases from J, the gap between germline ends came to 8 bases. CDR3 region: CASSQTPTDTQYF. For the CDR3, the DNA is TGCGCCAGCAGCCAGACTCCCACAGATACGCAGTATTTT.

The V call is TRBV28, the J call TRBJ1-5; 7 bases line up with TRBD1. The CDR3 covers 13 residues. Germline CDR1 reads MDHEN; CDR2 reads SYDVKM. Trimming removed 6 bases from V and 4 bases from J; junction bases left unmatched: 3. The CDR3 loop reads CASRQGSNQPQHF. CDR3 bases: TGTGCCAGCAGACAGGGGAGTAATCAGCCCCAGCATTTT. The full variable domain, in which reference TRBV28 and TRBJ1-5 provide the parts outside the CDR3, is DVKVTQSSRYLVKRTGEKVFLECVQDMDHENMFWYRQDPGLGLRLIYFSYDVKMKEKGDIPEGYSVSREKKERFSLILESASTNQTSMYLCASRQGSNQPQHFGDGTRLSIL.

Here the CDR3 DNA reads TGTGCCAGCAGCAAGCACAGCACAGATACGCAGTATTTT. It translates to CASSKHSTDTQYF. The J gene is TRBJ2-3, the V gene TRBV11-3; no definite D call. Trimming stripped 5 bases from V and 0 bases from J, with 6 bases between. CDR1 and CDR2 from the germline V gene are SGHNT and YENEEA. The CDR3 has 13 residues.

The V gene is TRBV15, the J gene TRBJ1-5; TRBD1 aligns across 8 bases. The J segment lost 2 bases and the V segment lost 1 base, leaving 4 bases of the junction unmatched. CDR3 size: 16 residues. Germline V gene lookup returns CDR1 LNHNV and CDR2 YYDKDF (reference sequence). As DNA, the CDR3 is TGTGCCACCAGCAGAGTCCTGGACAGGGGCAATCAGCCCCAGCATTTT. As protein: CATSRVLDRGNQPQHF.

V and J are TRBV6-5 and TRBJ2-7; D may be TRBD2 (6 bases). V gave up 4 bases and J gave up 2 bases, with 12 bases separating them. There are 14 residues in the CDR3. CDR1 and CDR2 from the germline V gene are MNHEY and SVGAGI. The CDR3 bases are TGTGCCAGCAGTTCCGGGACTGAAACCTACGAGCAGTACTTC. Amino acids: CASSSGTETYEQYF.

CDR3 nucleotide sequence: TGTGCCAGCAGCTGGACAGGGGGCTCCAACTATGGCTACACCTTC. Amino acid sequence: CASSWTGGSNYGYTF. V gene TRBV12-1 combines with J gene TRBJ1-2; no DNA check was done on the table's D call, TRBD1. TRBV12-1 is a known pseudogene. The CDR3 contains 15 residues.

This clone was detected once. The CDR3, as DNA: TGTGCCAGCTCCACAGGGACAGCTGGAAACACCATATATTTT. Translated: CASSTGTAGNTIYF. The rearrangement uses TRBV18 and TRBJ1-3; 7 nucleotides align to TRBD1. The V gene's germline CDR1 is KGHSH and CDR2 LQKENI. The V gene end was trimmed by 6 bases and the J gene end by 2 bases; junction bases not matched to a gene: 4. There are 14 residues in the CDR3.

This sequence joins TRBV30 and TRBJ1-2, with D possibly TRBD1 on 6 matching bases. This CDR3 is 15 amino acids long. Germline loops: CDR1 GTSNPN, CDR2 SVGIG (reference sequence). The V end was cut by 0 bases, the J end by 8 bases, with 19 bases between. The CDR3 DNA reads as TGTGCCTGGAGTGTAGTTTTTTTGGACAGAGGAGGCTACACCTTC. Encoded protein: CAWSVVFLDRGGYTF.

Written as DNA, the CDR3 is TGTGCCACCCTCCGCCGGGGACAGGGGAGGACTGAAGCTTTCTTT. Protein sequence: CATLRRGQGRTEAFF. This chain links TRBV19 with TRBJ1-1, with 10 bases aligning to TRBD1. This CDR3 region has 15 residues. V was clipped by 10 bases and J by 5 bases; unmatched bases: 13. Germline V lookup: CDR1 LNHDA, CDR2 SQIVND (reference sequence). Looking up the rest from reference TRBV19 and TRBJ1-1 gives the full variable domain: DGGITQSPKYLFRKEGQNVTLSCEQNLNHDAMYWYRQDPGQGLRLIYYSQIVNDFQKGDIAEGYSVSREKKESFPLTVTSAQKNPTAFYLCATLRRGQGRTEAFFGQGTRLTVV.